The clone carrying this T cell receptor (beta chain) was observed a few times. The data were taken from a study of blood T cell repertoires in COVID-19. Study-level background: Samples representing acute and convalescent COVID-19 were sourced from the United States, Italy and Spain. The cDNA or gDNA used as material had been derived from T cells, B-cell-depleted T cells, or PBMCs.

Original processing notes: Estimation of nucleated cell counts relied on the amplification of reference gene primers. Assay: immunoSEQ multiplex PCR; the TCRdb copy retains only in-frame clones and omits some. That table furnishes V, J and clone size, whereas the DNA furnished D and trimming. This repertoire shows tens of thousands of clones, 70% to 90% found once; its top ten account for 3.5% to 4%. The germline V gene encodes CDR1 MGHRA and CDR2 YSYEKL. CDR3 length: 14 amino acids. Between the trimmed V and J ends, which lost 0 bases and 2 bases, there was a span of 8 bases. This receptor was taken from a human donor in a cohort sampled during active COVID-19. The genes are TRBV4-1 and TRBJ2-7, with D possibly being TRBD2 (5 bases). The source material was peripheral blood. The CDR3 loop reads CASSQDGIAYEQYF. The CDR3 coding sequence is TGCGCCAGCAGCCAAGACGGGATAGCCTACGAGCAGTACTTC.